The present entry profiles one T cell receptor beta chain with its context. Its specificity is not known. This specimen comes from a study of PD-L1 blockade in urothelial cancer. Whole-study context: Blood analysis occurred 3 weeks (second dose) and 6 weeks after treatment start. A median blood sample held approximately 150,000 T cells and tens of thousands of unique TCRs.

CDR3 length equals 14 residues. V lost 7 bases to trimming and J lost 0 bases, with 10 bases between them. The V gene's germline CDR1 is LNHDA and CDR2 SQIVND (reference sequence). Pretreatment sampling and on-treatment sampling together yielded between 1 and 8 samples for each patient. Produced via immunoSEQ multiplex PCR; TCRdb's table is partial and in-frame only. The sample lists roughly 45,000 clones; roughly nine tenths were seen once. Overall study findings and caveats: Pretreatment TCR clonality in blood, when below the median, was predictive of better survival.

The sample was PBMCs, taken around atezolizumab (anti-PD-L1) treatment. This sequence joins TRBV19 and TRBJ1-5; D gene uncertain. The receptor's source is a man aged 55 to 70 with urothelial cancer. The CDR3 DNA reads TGTGCCAGTAAACGGGAAAATAGCAATCAGCCCCAGCATTTT. Translated, it gives CASKRENSNQPQHF.